Below, 5 T cell receptor beta chains from the same sample are listed, as sequenced in a study of cytomegalovirus exposure and HLA in healthy donors. With 60 Vbeta and 13 Jbeta primers, the PCR was carried out. Here immunoSEQ multiplex PCR was the method, and the copy in TCRdb shows in-frame clones only, minus some. The repertoire includes 95,000 to 150,000 clones, over 65% of them detected once, and less than 2.5% sits in the top ten. The specimen sequenced was PBMCs. The receptors were sampled from a man in his forties or fifties in good health and CMV-seronegative.

This clone was counted a single time. The V and J genes are TRBV5-1 and TRBJ2-1; tentative D call: TRBD1 (6 bases). From germline, CDR1 is SGHRS and CDR2 YFSETQ. Trimming stripped 2 bases from V and 4 bases from J, with 13 bases between. This CDR3 region has 15 residues. Here the CDR3 DNA reads TGCGCCAGCAGCTTTCAGGGGTGGGGTTACAATGAGCAGTTCTTC. It encodes CASSFQGWGYNEQFF.

This clone came up a few times. The chain couples TRBV2 to TRBJ1-2, with TRBD1 matching 7 bases. CDR1 is SNHLY, CDR2 FYNNEI, per germline. CDR3 length: 16 residues. After removal of 6 bases from V and 5 bases from J, the junction contained 15 bases not matched to a gene. The DNA for the CDR3 is TGTGCCAGCAGCCAACCCCAGGGGGATGGATGGTATGGCTACACCTTC. It specifies CASSQPQGDGWYGYTF.

The gene calls are TRBV11-3 and TRBJ2-1; 8 positions agree with TRBD2. Germline values: CDR1 SGHNT, CDR2 YENEEA. The CDR3 extends over 16 amino acids. J was trimmed by 4 bases and V by 0 bases; bases with no gene match: 5. CDR3 in DNA: TGTGCCAGCAGCTTAGATGGACGGGGGGGATACAATGAGCAGTTCTTC. It translates to CASSLDGRGGYNEQFF.

V is TRBV7-3 and J is TRBJ2-3; TRBD2 agrees at 9 bases. Per germline, CDR1 SGHTA and CDR2 FQGTGA. CDR3 length: 16 residues. V shed 5 bases and J 0 bases; nucleotides not matched to a gene: 6. Here the CDR3 reads CASSQTSGLSTDTQYF. CDR3 nucleotides: TGTGCCAGCAGCCAGACTAGCGGCCTAAGCACAGATACGCAGTATTTT.

This rearrangement joins TRBV7-9 to TRBJ1-1; perhaps TRBD1 as D (5 bases). This CDR3 is 14 amino acids long. Germline V gene lookup returns CDR1 SEHNR and CDR2 FQNEAQ (reference sequence). V dropped 5 bases and J dropped 3 bases, with 13 bases sitting between them. CDR3 region: CASSPPPGDTEAFF. The CDR3 DNA reads TGTGCCAGCAGCCCCCCCCCGGGGGACACTGAAGCTTTCTTT.